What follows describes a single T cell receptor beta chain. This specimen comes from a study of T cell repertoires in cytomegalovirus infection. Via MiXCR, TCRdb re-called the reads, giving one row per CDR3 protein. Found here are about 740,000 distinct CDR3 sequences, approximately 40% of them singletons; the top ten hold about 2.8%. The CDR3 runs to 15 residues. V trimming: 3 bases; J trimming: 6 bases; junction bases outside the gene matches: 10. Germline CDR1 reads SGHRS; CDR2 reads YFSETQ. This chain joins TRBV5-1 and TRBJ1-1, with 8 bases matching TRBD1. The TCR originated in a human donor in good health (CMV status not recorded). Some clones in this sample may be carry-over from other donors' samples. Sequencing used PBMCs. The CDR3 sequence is CASSYATGARAEAFF. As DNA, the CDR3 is TGCGCCAGCAGCTACGCGACAGGGGCGAGGGCTGAAGCTTTCTTT. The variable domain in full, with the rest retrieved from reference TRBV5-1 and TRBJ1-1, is KAGVTQTPRYLIKTRGQQVTLSCSPISGHRSVSWYQQTPGQGLQFLFEYFSETQRNKGNFPGRFSGRQFSNSRSEMNVSTLELGDSALYLCASSYATGARAEAFFGQGTRLTVV.